The clone carrying this T cell receptor beta chain has ten or more counts. Its specificity is unknown. Methods used by the authors: A per-sample median of roughly 96,000 TCRs was observed, with a range of roughly 20,000 to 690,600. Using its own MiXCR run on the RACE reads, TCRdb lists one record per CDR3 protein. In this record, the V and J calls reflect TCRdb's handling and not the investigators' own analysis. The sample comprises about 380,000 distinct CDR3 sequences, more than 5% of which are singletons, and more than 5.5% rests with the top ten. This entry is derived from a study of human T cells and chemical hapten exposure. Overall study findings and caveats: Having alopecia, the donors may differ immunologically from healthy people.

Time point defined: patch test 2, 6 weeks after DPC sensitization. Treatment described: therapeutic diphenylcyclopropenone sensitization with weekly scalp DPC. V lost 5 bases to trimming and J lost 0 bases, with 10 bases between them. Germline CDR1 reads SGHAT; CDR2 reads FQNNGV. This CDR3 region has 15 residues. Specimen: whole blood, collected in connection with sensitization to the hapten diphenylcyclopropenone (DPC). The genes are TRBV11-2 and TRBJ1-4; possible D gene TRBD1, 6 bases. The sequence was obtained from a woman in her late teens or twenties with alopecia areata. Some clones in this sample may be carry-over from other donors' samples. CDR3 bases: TGTGCCAGCAGCAACTCAGGGGCAACTAATGAAAAACTGTTTTTT. It specifies CASSNSGATNEKLFF.